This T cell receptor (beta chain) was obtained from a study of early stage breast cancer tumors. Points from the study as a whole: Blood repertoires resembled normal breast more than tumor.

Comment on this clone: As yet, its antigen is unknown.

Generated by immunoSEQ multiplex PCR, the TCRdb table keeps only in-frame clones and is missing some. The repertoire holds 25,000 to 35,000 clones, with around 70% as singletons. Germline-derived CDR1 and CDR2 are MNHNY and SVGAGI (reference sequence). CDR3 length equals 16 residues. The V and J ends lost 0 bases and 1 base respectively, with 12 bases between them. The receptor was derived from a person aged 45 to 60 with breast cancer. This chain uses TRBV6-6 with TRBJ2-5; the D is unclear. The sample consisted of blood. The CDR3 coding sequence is TGTGCCAGCAGTTACTCACGACGCCTACCCCAAGAGACCCAGTACTTC. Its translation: CASSYSRRLPQETQYF.